Each of the 32 T cell receptor beta chains below was sequenced from the same sample in a study of CD8+ T cells in alopecia areata. Indicated treatment: oral pan-JAK inhibitor, 5-10 mg twice daily. Sequencing used cDNA as its template, made by extracting RNA and reverse transcribing it. Assay: immunoSEQ multiplex PCR; the TCRdb copy retains only in-frame clones and omits some. The repertoire holds some 180,000 clones, with roughly 53% as singletons. Material: CD8+ T cells sorted from blood, obtained at week 24, from a patient treated with tofacitinib. These receptors came from a human donor with alopecia areata.

This clone has a single count. The genes are TRBV7-6 and TRBJ1-1; possibly TRBD1 for D (5 bases). The germline gives CDR1 SGHVS, CDR2 FNYEAQ. This CDR3 contains 15 residues. V was trimmed by 5 bases and J by 2 bases, leaving 15 bases between them. The CDR3 protein is CASSPTRDYNTEAFF. CDR3 coding DNA: TGTGCCAGCAGCCCTACCAGGGATTATAACACTGAAGCTTTCTTT.

There are a few counts of this clone. The chain combines TRBV29-1 with TRBJ1-5; D not resolved. The CDR3 is 15 residues long. Germline CDR1 and CDR2: SQVTM and ANQGSEA. V lost 0 bases and J 7 bases, leaving 16 bases between the germline ends. Here the CDR3 DNA reads TGCAGCGTTGAAGATACTTTGGCCCCGGGACAGCCCCAGCATTTT. Translation gives CSVEDTLAPGQPQHF.

This clone was recorded a few times. The V call is TRBV27, the J call TRBJ2-5; 8 nucleotides match TRBD1. This CDR3 contains 14 residues. J lost 4 bases, V lost 8 bases, and 9 bases had no gene match. Germline V CDR1 and CDR2: MNHEY, SMNVEV (reference sequence). The CDR3 region has the DNA TGTGCCAGCGGGATCGACAGGGGCGGAGAGACCCAGTACTTC. Protein sequence: CASGIDRGGETQYF.

The V gene is TRBV15, the J gene TRBJ1-6; unclear D gene. CDR1 and CDR2 (germline): LNHNV, YYDKDF (reference sequence). Trimming took 4 bases from V and 8 from J, leaving 9 bases between them. The CDR3 is made up of 13 amino acids. The CDR3 DNA reads TGTGCCACCAGCAACCGAATAGATTCACCCCTCCACTTT. This gives the protein CATSNRIDSPLHF. Supplemented by reference TRBV15 and TRBJ1-6, the full variable domain reads DAMVIQNPRYQVTQFGKPVTLSCSQTLNHNVMYWYQQKSSQAPKLLFHYYDKDFNNEADTPDNFQSRRPNTSFCFLDIRSPGLGDTAMYLCATSNRIDSPLHFGNGTRLTVT.

V usage is TRBV4-3 and J usage is TRBJ1-2; tentative D call: TRBD1 (6 bases). The V end was cut by 0 bases, the J end by 4 bases, with 12 bases between. Germline assignment: CDR1 LGHNA and CDR2 YSLEER. The CDR3 loop spans 15 amino acids. The CDR3 reads CASSQEWGTSYGYTF. The DNA of the CDR3 is TGCGCCAGCAGCCAAGAATGGGGGACAAGCTATGGCTACACCTTC.

This chain joins TRBV9 and TRBJ2-7; 9 bases map to TRBD1. The CDR3 consists of 16 residues. CDR1 is SGDLS, CDR2 YYNGEE, per germline. V shed 0 bases and J 2 bases; nucleotides not matched to a gene: 6. The CDR3 sequence: CASSVGGTGLPYEQYF. DNA of the CDR3: TGTGCCAGCAGCGTAGGGGGGACAGGGTTACCCTACGAGCAGTACTTC.

This clone was counted between two and nine times. The chain carries TRBV5-6 and TRBJ1-2; a weak D match, TRBD1 (6 bases). The CDR3 runs 12 residues. Trimming took 4 bases from V and 4 from J, leaving 8 bases between them. CDR1 and CDR2 (germline): SGHDT, YYEEEE. This CDR3 is CASSKQGYGYTF. CDR3 in DNA: TGTGCCAGCAGCAAACAGGGCTATGGCTACACCTTC.

The V and J genes are TRBV11-2 and TRBJ2-3; D not resolved. The V gene lost 2 bases and the J gene lost 12 bases, with 15 bases spanning the gap. The CDR3 runs 13 residues. CDR1 is SGHAT and CDR2 is FQNNGV in the germline V gene. CDR3: CASSLSSAPRQYF. As DNA, the CDR3 is TGTGCCAGCAGCTTAAGTTCTGCCCCAAGACAGTATTTT.

This clone was seen a few times. This chain links TRBV10-2 with TRBJ2-4; 11 nucleotides align to TRBD1. This CDR3 has 16 residues. Trimming cost V 6 bases and J 1 base; bases outside gene matches: 5. Germline V lookup: CDR1 WSHSY, CDR2 SAAADI. The CDR3 protein is CASRPGQGAAKNIQYF. The CDR3 DNA follows: TGCGCCAGCAGGCCAGGACAGGGGGCTGCCAAAAACATTCAGTACTTC.

V is TRBV5-1 and J is TRBJ2-1; the D gene is possibly TRBD2 (6 bases). Germline-derived CDR1 and CDR2 are SGHRS and YFSETQ. The length of the CDR3 is 15 residues. The V gene lost 4 bases and the J gene lost 7 bases, with 18 bases spanning the gap. The CDR3 region is CASSLTSGEVNEQFF. CDR3 nucleotide sequence: TGCGCCAGCAGCCTGACTAGTGGCGAGGTGAATGAGCAGTTCTTC.

The DNA for the CDR3 is TGCGCCAGCAGCCAAGATGGAGGCCAAGTCTATGGCTACACCTTC. It encodes CASSQDGGQVYGYTF. This chain connects TRBV4-3 to TRBJ1-2; no clear D. CDR1 is LGHNA and CDR2 is YSLEER in the germline V gene. This CDR3 has 15 residues. Trimming left V 0 bases short and J 4 bases short, with 12 bases between.

The V gene is TRBV4-3, the J gene TRBJ1-2; D gene ambiguous. V lost 0 bases, J lost 4 bases, and 15 bases lay in between. Germline CDR1 is LGHNA and CDR2 is YSLEER. This CDR3 comprises 16 residues. In DNA, the CDR3 is TGCGCCAGCAGCCAAGATTATAAGGAGGGAATCTATGGCTACACCTTC. It is translated as CASSQDYKEGIYGYTF.

This chain uses TRBV5-6 with TRBJ2-7, with TRBD1 matching 7 bases. V shed 3 bases, J shed 3 bases, and the junction held 6 bases outside the gene matches. This CDR3 is built from 14 residues. The germline CDR1 and CDR2 sequences are SGHDT and YYEEEE. CDR3 sequence (DNA): TGTGCCAGCAGCTCATCCCGGGACAGCTACGAGCAGTACTTC. Translation gives CASSSSRDSYEQYF.

This rearrangement joins TRBV4-3 to TRBJ2-3, with 11 bases aligning to TRBD2. This CDR3 region has 19 residues. J lost 1 base, V lost 2 bases, and 11 bases had no gene match. Germline V CDR1 and CDR2: LGHNA, YSLEER. This chain's CDR3 is CASSQNGLAGGRGTDTQYF. CDR3 nucleotides: TGCGCCAGCAGCCAAAATGGGTTAGCGGGGGGGCGAGGCACAGATACGCAGTATTTT.

The V gene is TRBV29-1, the J gene TRBJ2-2, with TRBD1 matching over 7 bases. The CDR3 covers 13 residues. Germline CDR1 reads SQVTM; CDR2 reads ANQGSEA. Germline trimming cut 2 bases from V and 6 bases from J; bases unmatched to any gene: 3. The CDR3 loop reads CSVEKGAPGELFF. The CDR3 DNA sequence: TGCAGCGTTGAAAAGGGGGCGCCCGGGGAGCTGTTTTTT.

V and J are TRBV19 and TRBJ1-1; D gene ambiguous. Trimming took off 6 bases at V and 5 bases at J, with 13 bases between the two ends. Germline V gene sequence: CDR1 LNHDA, CDR2 SQIVND (reference sequence). The CDR3 is 13 residues long. The CDR3 nucleotides are TGTGCCAGTAGAGCGGGAGGAGGGACTGAAGCTTTCTTT. This encodes CASRAGGGTEAFF.

The CDR3 protein is CSVWKGGADGYTF. The DNA of the CDR3 is TGCAGCGTTTGGAAGGGGGGAGCCGATGGCTACACCTTC. The genes are TRBV29-1 and TRBJ1-2, with a tentative D call TRBD1 (6 bases). This CDR3 has 13 amino acids. The V gene's germline CDR1 is SQVTM and CDR2 ANQGSEA. V lost 5 bases and J 6 bases, leaving 16 bases between the germline ends.

The rearrangement joins TRBV29-1 to TRBJ2-7; D may be TRBD1 or TRBD2 (5 bases each). CDR3 length: 13 amino acids. The germline gives CDR1 SQVTM, CDR2 ANQGSEA. V lost 0 bases, J lost 2 bases, and 8 bases lay in between. As DNA, the CDR3 is TGCAGCGTTGAAGAAGGGACCCCCTACGAGCAGTACTTC. Translation: CSVEEGTPYEQYF.

This sequence joins TRBV5-6 and TRBJ2-7, with no clear D. The V end lost 0 bases, the J end lost 2 bases, and 9 bases lay between the germline ends. The CDR3 covers 14 residues. Germline V gene data show CDR1 as SGHDT and CDR2 as YYEEEE. The CDR3: CASSLGHGTYEQYF. In DNA form, the CDR3 reads TGTGCCAGCAGCTTGGGACACGGAACCTACGAGCAGTACTTC.

The genes are TRBV30 and TRBJ2-5; D is unclear. Germline V gene sequence: CDR1 GTSNPN, CDR2 SVGIG (reference sequence). The CDR3 sequence is 15 residues long. The V end lost 3 bases, the J end lost 5 bases, and 19 bases lay between the germline ends. For the CDR3, the DNA is TGTGCCTGGAGCCCAGAAAACAAGGGTGGGGAGACCCAGTACTTC. Residues: CAWSPENKGGETQYF.

This clone was seen once. The J gene is TRBJ2-3, the V gene TRBV6-5, with D uncertain. Germline-derived CDR1 and CDR2 are MNHEY and SVGAGI. The CDR3 sequence is 15 residues long. The V end lost 6 bases, the J end lost 0 bases, and 13 bases lay between the germline ends. The CDR3 DNA follows: TGTGCCAGCAGCGTACGAGAGACTAGCACAGATACGCAGTATTTT. Translating gives CASSVRETSTDTQYF.

The chain uses TRBV28 and TRBJ1-5, with D unresolved. V was clipped by 4 bases and J by 5 bases, with 12 bases between them. There are 14 residues in the CDR3. Germline V lookup: CDR1 MDHEN, CDR2 SYDVKM. The CDR3 region has the DNA TGTGCCAGCAGTTCCCCGACTGTAGATCAGCCCCAGCATTTT. It codes for CASSSPTVDQPQHF. Filled out from reference TRBV28 and TRBJ1-5, the complete variable domain reads DVKVTQSSRYLVKRTGEKVFLECVQDMDHENMFWYRQDPGLGLRLIYFSYDVKMKEKGDIPEGYSVSREKKERFSLILESASTNQTSMYLCASSSPTVDQPQHFGDGTRLSIL.

The chain employs TRBV6-5 and TRBJ1-6; D is undetermined. Between the trimmed V and J ends, which lost 2 bases and 8 bases, there was a span of 16 bases. Germline lookup yields CDR1 MNHEY and CDR2 SVGAGI. This CDR3 region has 16 residues. CDR3: CASSYVQTTRDSPLHF. The CDR3 nucleotides read TGTGCCAGCAGTTACGTCCAGACCACCCGGGATTCACCCCTCCACTTT.

A few counts support this clone. The CDR3 sequence: CASSLGLAYEQYF. Written as DNA, the CDR3 is TGTGCCAGCAGCCTGGGACTAGCGTACGAGCAGTACTTC. This rearrangement joins TRBV7-2 to TRBJ2-7, with 10 bases aligning to TRBD2. Germline V lookup: CDR1 SGHTA, CDR2 FQGNSA. V dropped 5 bases and J dropped 4; count of bases not matched to a gene: 2. The CDR3 is 13 residues long.

J is TRBJ1-1 and V is TRBV7-9; unclear D gene. V was trimmed by 5 bases and J by 1 base, leaving 17 bases between them. CDR1 is SEHNR, CDR2 FQNEAQ, per germline (reference sequence). The CDR3 has 16 residues. CDR3 region: CASSPLSVGQNTEAFF. The CDR3 nucleotides are TGTGCCAGCAGCCCGTTATCAGTAGGGCAGAACACTGAAGCTTTCTTT.

The rearrangement uses TRBV10-2 and TRBJ2-6; no definite D call. The V and J ends lost 11 bases and 3 bases respectively, with 5 bases between them. The CDR3 length is 11 residues. Germline lookup yields CDR1 WSHSY and CDR2 SAAADI. The DNA of the CDR3 is TGCGCCGCATATGGGGCCAACGTCCTGACTTTC. Its translation is CAAYGANVLTF.

V usage is TRBV7-9 and J usage is TRBJ2-6, with 9 nucleotides matching TRBD2. Germline assignment: CDR1 SEHNR and CDR2 FQNEAQ (reference sequence). Germline trimming cut 5 bases from V and 0 bases from J; bases unmatched to any gene: 8. The CDR3 consists of 18 residues. CDR3 sequence: CASSPTSGTHSGANVLTF. The DNA of the CDR3 is TGTGCCAGCAGCCCGACTAGCGGAACACACTCTGGGGCCAACGTCCTGACTTTC. The variable domain in full, completed from reference TRBV7-9 and TRBJ2-6, reads DTGVSQNPRHKITKRGQNVTFRCDPISEHNRLYWYRQTLGQGPEFLTYFQNEAQLEKSRLLSDRFSAERPKGSFSTLEIQRTEQGDSAMYLCASSPTSGTHSGANVLTFGAGSRLTVL.

This chain connects TRBV11-2 to TRBJ2-3; D perhaps matches TRBD1 (6 bases). Trimming left V 2 bases short and J 3 bases short, with 12 bases between. This CDR3 is 15 amino acids long. Germline lookup yields CDR1 SGHAT and CDR2 FQNNGV. CDR3 bases: TGTGCCAGCAGCTTAACCAGGGGCGGAACAGATACGCAGTATTTT. Translation gives CASSLTRGGTDTQYF.

This chain connects TRBV4-3 to TRBJ2-5, with TRBD1 matching over 7 bases. Trimming cost V 0 bases and J 3 bases; bases outside gene matches: 1. CDR1 LGHNA and CDR2 YSLEER come from the germline V gene. This CDR3 comprises 14 residues. CDR3 coding DNA: TGCGCCAGCAGCCAAGACAGGGGGAAAGAGACCCAGTACTTC. Translation: CASSQDRGKETQYF.

The V and J genes are TRBV11-1 and TRBJ2-3; 8 bases are shared with TRBD2. The J segment lost 6 bases and the V segment lost 5 bases, leaving 19 bases of the junction unmatched. Germline V gene lookup returns CDR1 SGHAT and CDR2 FQDESV (reference sequence). This CDR3 contains 18 residues. CDR3 bases: TGTGCCAGCAGCCCGGAGAGGTCCGGCGGACTAGCATCGGATACGCAGTATTTT. Translating gives CASSPERSGGLASDTQYF.

CDR3 protein: CSVVGDRGPEQYF. As DNA, the CDR3 is TGCAGCGTTGTGGGGGACAGGGGCCCCGAGCAGTACTTC. The chain is built from TRBV29-1 and TRBJ2-7; 10 bases match TRBD1. This CDR3 region has 13 residues. Germline assignment: CDR1 SQVTM and CDR2 ANQGSEA. The ends lost 4 bases at V and 6 bases at J; junction bases unmatched: 6.

This sequence joins TRBV19 and TRBJ1-1, with a tentative D call TRBD1 (6 bases). The CDR3 sequence is 13 residues long. CDR1 and CDR2 (germline): LNHDA, SQIVND (reference sequence). The V and J ends lost 10 bases and 0 bases respectively, with 12 bases between them. This chain's CDR3 is CATQQGMNTEAFF. The CDR3 DNA is TGTGCCACCCAACAGGGAATGAACACTGAAGCTTTCTTT. Together with reference TRBV19 and TRBJ1-1, the CDR3 gives the full variable domain: DGGITQSPKYLFRKEGQNVTLSCEQNLNHDAMYWYRQDPGQGLRLIYYSQIVNDFQKGDIAEGYSVSREKKESFPLTVTSAQKNPTAFYLCATQQGMNTEAFFGQGTRLTVV.